A single sample is the source of the 6 T cell receptor beta chains below, sequenced in a study of blood T cell repertoires in COVID-19. The protocol was immunoSEQ multiplex PCR, while the TCRdb copy is restricted to in-frame clones and leaves out a portion. The data show 150,000 to 200,000 clones, with roughly 86% seen just once and less than 3% held by the top ten. The sample comprised peripheral blood. The receptors derive from a woman older than 75 with COVID-19, enrolled during active disease.

This chain joins TRBV19 and TRBJ1-4; 9 nucleotides align to TRBD1. The trim removed 6 bases at V and 7 bases at J, leaving 6 bases unmatched. The CDR3 contains 14 residues. CDR1 LNHDA and CDR2 SQIVND come from the germline V gene (reference sequence). CDR3 in DNA: TGTGCCAGTAGGGAGGACAGGGGAAGTGAAAAACTGTTTTTT. This codes for CASREDRGSEKLFF.

This chain uses TRBV11-3 with TRBJ1-1; D is uncertain. CDR3 length: 14 residues. Trimming pared 1 base from V and 6 bases from J, leaving 12 bases between. From germline, CDR1 is SGHNT and CDR2 YENEEA. The CDR3 DNA follows: TGTGCCAGCAGCTTAGGTTCGGGGATCGCTGAAGCTTTCTTT. Translation: CASSLGSGIAEAFF.

V usage is TRBV6-5 and J usage is TRBJ2-7; D possibly corresponds to TRBD2 (5 bases). The V end lost 4 bases, the J end lost 0 bases, and 13 bases lay between the germline ends. The CDR3 is 15 amino acids. Germline V gene data show CDR1 as MNHEY and CDR2 as SVGAGI. DNA of the CDR3: TGTGCCAGCAGTTCCCCCGCAACTAGCTCCTACGAGCAGTACTTC. Translated: CASSSPATSSYEQYF.

As concerns this clone: Other DNA sequences of this sample code for an identical CDR3. This rearrangement joins TRBV30 to TRBJ1-5, with 9 bases matching TRBD1. V trimming: 0 bases; J trimming: 6 bases; junction bases outside the gene matches: 0. The length of the CDR3 is 13 residues. Germline V gives CDR1 GTSNPN, CDR2 SVGIG (reference sequence). CDR3 region: CAWSVQGAQPQHF. The CDR3 DNA is TGTGCCTGGAGTGTACAGGGGGCTCAGCCCCAGCATTTT.

The J gene is TRBJ1-3, the V gene TRBV7-6, with 9 positions matching TRBD1. The V gene end was trimmed by 0 bases and the J gene end by 4 bases; junction bases not matched to a gene: 16. Germline CDR1 is SGHVS and CDR2 is FNYEAQ. The CDR3 length is 20 residues. For the CDR3, the DNA is TGTGCCAGCAGCTTAGCCCGGAAAGATACAGGGGGCATCAAAGGAAACACCATATATTTT. Translated, it gives CASSLARKDTGGIKGNTIYF. Looking up the rest from reference TRBV7-6 and TRBJ1-3 gives the full variable domain: GAGVSQSPRYKVTKRGQDVALRCDPISGHVSLYWYRQALGQGPEFLTYFNYEAQQDKSGLPNDRFSAERPEGSISTLTIQRTEQRDSAMYRCASSLARKDTGGIKGNTIYFGEGSWLTVV.

This clone showed up just once. The rearrangement links TRBV10-1 to TRBJ2-6, with 8 bases that match TRBD2. Trimming cost V 10 bases and J 2 bases; bases outside gene matches: 13. Germline CDR1 is WNHNN and CDR2 is SYGVQD (reference sequence). The CDR3 runs to 17 residues. CDR3 in DNA: TGCGCCACCCTACTCGGGGGGGCCCTTGCTGGGGCCAACGTCCTGACTTTC. Its protein product is CATLLGGALAGANVLTF.